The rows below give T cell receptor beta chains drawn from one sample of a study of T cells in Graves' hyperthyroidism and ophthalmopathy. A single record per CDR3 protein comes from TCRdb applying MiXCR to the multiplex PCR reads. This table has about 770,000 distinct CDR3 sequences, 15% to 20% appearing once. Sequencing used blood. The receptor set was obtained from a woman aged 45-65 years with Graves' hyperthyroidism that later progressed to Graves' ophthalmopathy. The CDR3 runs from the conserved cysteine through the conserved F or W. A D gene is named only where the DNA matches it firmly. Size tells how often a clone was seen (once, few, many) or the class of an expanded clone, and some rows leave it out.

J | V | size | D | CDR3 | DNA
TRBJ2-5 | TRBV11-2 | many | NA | CASSPPQAPQYF | TGTGCCAGCAGCCCGCCGCAGGCCCCCCAGTACTTC
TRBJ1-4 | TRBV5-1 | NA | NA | CASSAGLSTNEKLFF | TGCGCCAGCAGCGCGGGCCTCTCAACTAATGAAAAACTGTTTTTT
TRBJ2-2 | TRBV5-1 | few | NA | CASSLGAQAGTGELFF | TGCGCCAGCAGCTTGGGCGCCCAGGCGGGGACCGGGGAGCTGTTTTTT
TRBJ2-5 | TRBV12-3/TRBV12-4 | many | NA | CASRGGAETQYF | TGTGCCAGCAGGGGAGGAGCAGAGACCCAGTACTTC
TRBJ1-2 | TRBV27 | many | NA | CASSYVPAARTDGYTF | TGTGCCAGCAGTTACGTCCCGGCAGCTAGGACCGACGGCTACACCTTC
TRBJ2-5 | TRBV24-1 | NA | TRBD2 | CATSDRDLAGVLQETQYF | TGTGCCACCAGTGACCGAGATCTAGCGGGGGTCCTACAAGAGACCCAGTACTTC
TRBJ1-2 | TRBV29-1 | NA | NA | CSAEGDLNYGYTF | TGCAGCGCGGAAGGGGACCTGAACTATGGCTACACCTTC
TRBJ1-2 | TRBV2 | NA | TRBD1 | CASSVIGTGDANYGYTF | TGTGCCAGCAGTGTAATTGGGACAGGGGACGCTAACTATGGCTACACCTTC
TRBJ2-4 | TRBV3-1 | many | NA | CASSHRTGQDIQYF | TGTGCCAGCAGCCATCGTACAGGGCAGGACATTCAGTACTTC
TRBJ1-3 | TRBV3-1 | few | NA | CASRGVGSGNTIYF | TGTGCCAGCCGCGGGGTTGGATCTGGAAACACCATATATTTT
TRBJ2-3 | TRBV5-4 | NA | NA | CASSPTGDASTDTQYF | TGTGCCAGCAGCCCGACGGGGGACGCTAGCACAGATACGCAGTATTTT
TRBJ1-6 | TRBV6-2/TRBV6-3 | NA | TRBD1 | CASSFIQGDSSPLHF | TGTGCCAGCAGTTTTATCCAGGGGGATAGTTCACCCCTCCACTTT
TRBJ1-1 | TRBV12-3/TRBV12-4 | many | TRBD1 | CASSDQGASGTEAFF | TGTGCCAGCAGCGATCAGGGGGCCAGCGGCACTGAAGCTTTCTTT
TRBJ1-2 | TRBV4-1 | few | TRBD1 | CASSQAGQELTYGYTF | TGCGCCAGCAGCCAAGCGGGACAGGAGCTTACCTATGGCTACACCTTC
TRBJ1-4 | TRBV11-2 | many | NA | CASSFRGASYEKLFF | TGTGCCAGCAGCTTCCGGGGGGCATCTTATGAAAAACTGTTTTTT
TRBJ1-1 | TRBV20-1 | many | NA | CSASIPLNTEAFF | TGCAGTGCTAGTATTCCGTTGAACACTGAAGCTTTCTTT
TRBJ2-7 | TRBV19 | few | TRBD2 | CASSTSAGGTYEQYF | TGTGCCAGTAGTACCAGTGCGGGGGGGACGTACGAGCAGTACTTC
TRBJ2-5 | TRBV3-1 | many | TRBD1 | CASRSRQGAAETQYF | TGTGCCAGCAGGTCCCGACAGGGGGCAGCGGAGACCCAGTACTTC
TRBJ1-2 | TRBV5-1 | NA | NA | CASSLGATEGYGYTF | TGCGCCAGCAGCTTGGGGGCTACAGAGGGCTATGGCTACACCTTC
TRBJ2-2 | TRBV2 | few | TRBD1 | CASKQDRGPVGELFF | TGTGCCAGCAAACAGGACAGGGGGCCGGTCGGGGAGCTGTTTTTT
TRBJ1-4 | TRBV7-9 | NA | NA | CASSEEKLFF | TGTGCCAGCAGTGAAGAAAAACTGTTTTTT
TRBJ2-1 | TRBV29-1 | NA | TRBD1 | CSVADRLDEQFF | TGCAGCGTTGCGGACAGGTTGGATGAGCAGTTCTTC
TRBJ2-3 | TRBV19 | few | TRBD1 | CASSISGTGEGTQYF | TGTGCCAGTAGTATATCCGGGACAGGCGAGGGTACGCAGTATTTT
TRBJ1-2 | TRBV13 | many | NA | CASSRPGEANYGYTF | TGTGCCAGCAGCAGACCGGGAGAAGCGAACTATGGCTACACCTTC
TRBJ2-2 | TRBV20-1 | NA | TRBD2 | CSARSASGGRGTGELFF | TGCAGTGCTAGAAGCGCTAGCGGGGGACGGGGCACCGGGGAGCTGTTTTTT
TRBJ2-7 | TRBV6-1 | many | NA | CASSLVPHEQYF | TGTGCCAGCAGTCTCGTTCCCCACGAGCAGTACTTC
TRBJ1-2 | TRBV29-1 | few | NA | CSVDSGYTIYGYTF | TGCAGCGTTGATTCGGGGTACACCATCTATGGCTACACCTTC
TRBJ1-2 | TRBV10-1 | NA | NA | CASSDSGTYGYTF | TGCGCCAGCAGTGACTCGGGGACATATGGCTACACCTTC
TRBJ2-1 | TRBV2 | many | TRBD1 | CASSRTGRPYNEQFF | TGTGCCAGCAGTCGGACAGGGAGACCCTACAATGAGCAGTTCTTC
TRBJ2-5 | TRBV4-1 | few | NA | CASSKPQETQYF | TGCGCCAGCAGCAAACCGCAAGAGACCCAGTACTTC
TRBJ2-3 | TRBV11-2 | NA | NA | CASSLDVASTDTQYF | TGTGCCAGCAGCTTAGATGTCGCTAGCACAGACACGCAGTATTTT
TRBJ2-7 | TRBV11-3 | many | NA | CASSLDSTGRIHEQYF | TGTGCCAGCAGCTTAGATTCGACAGGGAGGATCCACGAGCAGTACTTC
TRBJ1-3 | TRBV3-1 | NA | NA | CASSQVASGNTIYF | TGTGCCAGCAGCCAAGTAGCCTCTGGAAACACCATATATTTT
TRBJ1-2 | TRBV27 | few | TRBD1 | CASGNWDSIYGYTF | TGTGCCAGCGGGAACTGGGACAGCATCTATGGCTACACCTTC
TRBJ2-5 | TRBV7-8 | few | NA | CASSLLSFQETQYF | TGTGCCAGCAGCTTACTGTCGTTTCAAGAGACCCAGTACTTC
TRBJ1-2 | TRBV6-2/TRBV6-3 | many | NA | CASSYLGNYGYTF | TGTGCCAGCAGTTACCTGGGGAACTATGGCTACACCTTC
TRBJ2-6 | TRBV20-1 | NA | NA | CSARDLSLDGYGAGANVLTF | TGCAGTGCTAGAGATCTGAGCCTGGACGGTTATGGGGCTGGGGCCAACGTCCTGACTTTC
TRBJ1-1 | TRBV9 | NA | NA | CASSKSPDVNTEAFF | TGTGCCAGCAGCAAGAGCCCGGACGTGAACACTGAAGCTTTCTTT
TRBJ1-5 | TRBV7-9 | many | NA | CASSSLGPDQPQHF | TGTGCCAGCAGCTCCTTAGGACCCGATCAGCCCCAGCATTTT
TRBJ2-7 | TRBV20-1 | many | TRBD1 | CSAGTGNFHEQYF | TGCAGTGCTGGGACAGGGAATTTCCACGAGCAGTACTTC
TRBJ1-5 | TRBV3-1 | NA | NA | CASSQAGDDQPQHF | TGTGCCAGCAGCCAAGCGGGGGACGATCAGCCCCAGCATTTT
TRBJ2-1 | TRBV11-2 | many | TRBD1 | CASSIAGQGSNEQFF | TGTGCCAGCAGCATCGCGGGACAGGGTAGCAATGAGCAGTTCTTC
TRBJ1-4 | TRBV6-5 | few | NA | CASSYTLQSEKLFF | TGTGCCAGCAGTTACACCCTACAGTCCGAAAAACTGTTTTTT
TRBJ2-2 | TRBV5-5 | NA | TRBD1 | CAGSSSGTGGTGELFF | TGTGCCGGCAGCTCATCCGGGACAGGGGGAACCGGGGAGCTGTTTTTT